The rows below give T cell receptor beta chains drawn from one sample of a study of regulatory T cells in long-lasting Graves disease. TCRdb used MiXCR to reprocess the multiplex PCR reads, holding one entry per CDR3 protein. The sample consists of 400,000 to 550,000 distinct CDR3 sequences, 15% of them appearing once. The data were also submitted as part of a second study, on T cells in Graves' hyperthyroidism and ophthalmopathy.

The source material was peripheral blood mononuclear cells (PBMCs), sampled at new diagnosis, from a patient treated with antithyroid drugs. The source is a woman in her thirties with Graves disease. The CDR3 runs from the conserved cysteine through the conserved F or W. D genes are given only for firm matches. Some rows mark clone size as missing; the rest say once, few, many or name a class of expanded clone.

CDR3 DNA	CDR3 protein	J gene	clone size	D gene	V gene
TGTGCCAGCAGCTCACGACTAGCGGGAGGGCCGGAGACCCAGTACTTC	CASSSRLAGGPETQYF	TRBJ2-5	few	TRBD2	TRBV7-9
TGTGCCAGCAGCACCCCTCTAGCGGGGCCCTTCCCCTACGAGCAGTACTTC	CASSTPLAGPFPYEQYF	TRBJ2-7	.	TRBD2	TRBV7-9
TGTGCCAGTAGTACGGGACAGAGACAAATTCCCTCCTACGAGCAGTACTTC	CASSTGQRQIPSYEQYF	TRBJ2-7	few	TRBD1	TRBV19
TGTGCCAGCAGTTACTCTCGGGACATGTTGTACGAGCAGTACTTC	CASSYSRDMLYEQYF	TRBJ2-7	many	.	TRBV6-9
TGTGCCACCAGCAGAGAGACCGGGGAGCAGTACTTC	CATSRETGEQYF	TRBJ2-7	.	.	TRBV15
TGTGCCAGCAGTCGTCCCCTCGGACAGGTTTTCGCCGGGGAGCTGTTTTTT	CASSRPLGQVFAGELFF	TRBJ2-2	few	TRBD1	TRBV9
TGTGCCACCAGCAGTGCTCCTGGGGCAGGTGAGCAGTTCTTC	CATSSAPGAGEQFF	TRBJ2-1	many	.	TRBV15
TGCAGTGCTACGAGCGGGTTGGGCTACGAGCAGTACTTC	CSATSGLGYEQYF	TRBJ2-7	many	.	TRBV20-1
TGTGCCAGCAGCTTAGGGGGTCTTAAGGATGGAAACACCATATATTTT	CASSLGGLKDGNTIYF	TRBJ1-3	few	.	TRBV7-2
TGTGCCAGCAGCCACAGACTAGCGGGGGTGCGTACCTCCTACGAGCAGTACTTC	CASSHRLAGVRTSYEQYF	TRBJ2-7	many	TRBD2	TRBV11-2
TGCAGTGCTAGCGTCCTAGCGGGAGCCCAAGAGACCCAGTACTTC	CSASVLAGAQETQYF	TRBJ2-5	many	TRBD2	TRBV20-1
TGTGCCAGCTCCTTCGCAGGGGAGGACACTGAAGCTTTCTTT	CASSFAGEDTEAFF	TRBJ1-1	many	.	TRBV18
TGTGCCAGCAGCTTTCAGGCGGGGGCCTACGAGCAGTACTTC	CASSFQAGAYEQYF	TRBJ2-7	many	TRBD2	TRBV5-6
TGTGCCAGTAGTATAGATCTGGGGGGGCGAGAGAACACTGAAGCTTTCTTT	CASSIDLGGRENTEAFF	TRBJ1-1	.	.	TRBV19
TGCAGCGTGGGGGGACGCTCGGGACAGGGAAACTATGGCTACACCTTC	CSVGGRSGQGNYGYTF	TRBJ1-2	many	TRBD1	TRBV29-1
TGCGCCAGCAGCCCCGGGACAGGGGACACTGAAGCTTTCTTT	CASSPGTGDTEAFF	TRBJ1-1	.	TRBD1	TRBV5-1
TGCAGTGCTACCGGGACAGGGGGCTGGAAAGAGACCCAGTACTTC	CSATGTGGWKETQYF	TRBJ2-5	few	TRBD1	TRBV20-1
TGTGCCAGTAGTGGTTTCTTGGGCCAAGAGACCCAGTACTTC	CASSGFLGQETQYF	TRBJ2-5	few	.	TRBV19
TGCAGTGCTAGAGATAAGAACAGCCGAGGAAACACCATATATTTT	CSARDKNSRGNTIYF	TRBJ1-3	.	.	TRBV20-1
TGTGCCAGCAGTCTCGGCACAGGGACCTATGGCTACACCTTC	CASSLGTGTYGYTF	TRBJ1-2	few	.	TRBV27
TGTGCCAGCAGCCCCACGTGGCTAGCGGGAGGAAATGAGCAGTTCTTC	CASSPTWLAGGNEQFF	TRBJ2-1	many	TRBD2	TRBV27
TGTGCCAGCGGACTACAGGGAATTTATGGCTACACCTTC	CASGLQGIYGYTF	TRBJ1-2	many	.	TRBV12-3/TRBV12-4
TGTGCCAGCAGTTTAGCGGGTGGGAAAGGAAACATTCAGTACTTC	CASSLAGGKGNIQYF	TRBJ2-4	many	.	TRBV12-3/TRBV12-4
TGTGCCAGCAGTGGACACCCAACCGGGGAGCTGTTTTTT	CASSGHPTGELFF	TRBJ2-2	many	.	TRBV6-2/TRBV6-3
TGTGCCAGCATGGGAGGCGGGAATACGCAGTATTTT	CASMGGGNTQYF	TRBJ2-3	many	.	TRBV12-3/TRBV12-4
TGTGCCAGCAGAGGGACAGCTACCCAAAACATTCAGTACTTC	CASRGTATQNIQYF	TRBJ2-4	few	TRBD1	TRBV6-1
TGTGCCAGTAGTCCGACTAGCGGGAGTGAAGAGACCCAGTACTTC	CASSPTSGSEETQYF	TRBJ2-5	.	TRBD2	TRBV19
TGCAGTGCGGCCAACCTGGGACTAGTGACAGATACGCAGTATTTT	CSAANLGLVTDTQYF	TRBJ2-3	.	TRBD2	TRBV20-1
TGTGCCAGCAAGAGTCACCAAACTAGCACAGATACGCAGTATTTT	CASKSHQTSTDTQYF	TRBJ2-3	many	.	TRBV2
TGTGCCAGCAGAGGACTAGCGGGAGAGAAGGACACAGATACGCAGTATTTT	CASRGLAGEKDTDTQYF	TRBJ2-3	few	TRBD2	TRBV6-2/TRBV6-3
TGTGCCAGCAGTTCAGGGACGAGCAATCAGCCCCAGCATTTT	CASSSGTSNQPQHF	TRBJ1-5	many	.	TRBV27
TGTGCCAGCTCACCAAAGGGGGGGCTGGGGGCTTTCTTT	CASSPKGGLGAFF	TRBJ1-1	many	.	TRBV18
TGTGCCAGCAGTTCCCAGGGAGCTCTAGCCAAAAACATTCAGTACTTC	CASSSQGALAKNIQYF	TRBJ2-4	many	.	TRBV12-3/TRBV12-4
TGTGCCAGCAGTTCCTCCGGGGGGGCGCGGTTTGGGACCCAGTACTTC	CASSSSGGARFGTQYF	TRBJ2-5	many	TRBD2	TRBV28
TGTGCCAGCAGCTTAAGGCCCAAGCGGCCGTCGGATGAGCAGTTCTTC	CASSLRPKRPSDEQFF	TRBJ2-1	.	.	TRBV7-2
TGTGCCAGCAGCCAAGTTGCGGGGGCCGACTATGGCTACACCTTC	CASSQVAGADYGYTF	TRBJ1-2	many	.	TRBV3-1
TGTGCCAGCAGATTAGCGGGAGGGGGAACAGATACGCAGTATTTT	CASRLAGGGTDTQYF	TRBJ2-3	many	TRBD2	TRBV27
TGTGCCAGCAATAGGGGTACCGGGGAGCTGTTTTTT	CASNRGTGELFF	TRBJ2-2	.	.	TRBV2
TGTGCCAGCAGCTTGGTGCGGACAGGGGGTGAAAAACTGTTTTTT	CASSLVRTGGEKLFF	TRBJ1-4	many	TRBD1	TRBV5-6
TGTGCCAGCAGCCCCGGAATACCCCATGAGCAGTTCTTC	CASSPGIPHEQFF	TRBJ2-1	many	.	TRBV7-3
TGTGCCAGCCACCAGTTAACCCACAGCTATGAGCAGTTCTTC	CASHQLTHSYEQFF	TRBJ2-1	few	.	TRBV6-1
TGCAGCGTTATTGGCGGACCTCAGGGTGAGCAGTTCTTC	CSVIGGPQGEQFF	TRBJ2-1	many	.	TRBV29-1
TGTGCCAGCAGCTTAGGGACTAGCACGGGCACAGATACGCAGTATTTT	CASSLGTSTGTDTQYF	TRBJ2-3	many	TRBD2	TRBV11-3
TGCAGCGTTGAAGAGGACAGGGGGTCGAAGACAGATACGCAGTATTTT	CSVEEDRGSKTDTQYF	TRBJ2-3	few	TRBD1	TRBV29-1
TGTGCCAGCAGAATACTAGCGGGAGTCGCCGGGGAGCTGTTTTTT	CASRILAGVAGELFF	TRBJ2-2	.	TRBD2	TRBV12-3/TRBV12-4
TGTCAAATAAGTCGCGGGGTCTTCTATGGCTACACCTTC	CQISRGVFYGYTF	TRBJ1-2	.	.	TRBV6-1
TGTGCCAGCAGCCGAGACGAGGGGCAGTTGAACACTGAAGCTTTCTTT	CASSRDEGQLNTEAFF	TRBJ1-1	few	.	TRBV4-2
TGTGCCAGCAGCCAAGCAACAGGGCACACTGAAGCTTTCTTT	CASSQATGHTEAFF	TRBJ1-1	many	.	TRBV3-1
TGTGCCAGCAGTAATGGCGGGACAGGGCCCTACGAGCAGTACTTC	CASSNGGTGPYEQYF	TRBJ2-7	.	TRBD1	TRBV28
TGCGCCAGCAGCTTGGTCGGGGATAACACTGAAGCTTTCTTT	CASSLVGDNTEAFF	TRBJ1-1	.	.	TRBV5-1
TGTGCCAGCAGTCTAGGACGGGCTGTCACTGAAGCTTTCTTT	CASSLGRAVTEAFF	TRBJ1-1	many	.	TRBV12-3/TRBV12-4
TGCAGTGCTAGAGATAGGGCCAAACCCCCCCTATACAATGAGCAGTCCTTC	CSARDRAKPPLYNEQSF	TRBJ2-1	few	.	TRBV20-1
TGTGCCAGTAGCACTTCCCGACAGGGCGGAGGCTACACCTTC	CASSTSRQGGGYTF	TRBJ1-2	few	TRBD1	TRBV19
TGTGCCAGCAGTTTACGGGGTGGGGGCACTGAAGCTTTCTTT	CASSLRGGGTEAFF	TRBJ1-1	few	.	TRBV27
TGTGCCAGCTCCCTCCCCAGGGGGCGAGCCGGGGAGCTGTTTTTT	CASSLPRGRAGELFF	TRBJ2-2	many	TRBD1	TRBV18
TGTGCCAGCAGCTTAGCCCGCGTGGCACTAGCGGATACAGATACGCAGTATTTT	CASSLARVALADTDTQYF	TRBJ2-3	many	TRBD2	TRBV7-9
TGTGCCAGCAGTTCGACTAGCGGGAGTTTGATCGGGGAGCTGTTTTTT	CASSSTSGSLIGELFF	TRBJ2-2	few	TRBD2	TRBV13
TGCAGTGCTAGCGGGAGGGCCGATGTGGAGACCCAGTACTTC	CSASGRADVETQYF	TRBJ2-5	many	TRBD2	TRBV20-1
TGTGCCAGCAGTGATACCCCGGGGTCACCCCTCCACTTT	CASSDTPGSPLHF	TRBJ1-6	many	.	TRBV2